This TCR beta chain was sequenced during a study of T-cell memory formation after mild COVID-19. TCRdb passed the 5' RACE reads through MiXCR, listing each CDR3 protein once. The sample consists of 500,000 to 650,000 distinct CDR3 sequences, 20% to 25% of them appearing once. The TCR was taken from an adult woman who had mild COVID-19 (a few samples of this study predate the infection). Cell type and time point are not known. Material: PBMCs or a T cell subset sorted from them (not recorded which).

The CDR3 protein is CASSKASREGPTAYEQYF. CDR3 nucleotides: TGTGCCAGCAGCAAGGCTTCTAGGGAGGGGCCAACTGCCTACGAGCAGTACTTC. This chain connects TRBV21-1 to TRBJ2-7; the tabulated D call, TRBD2, remains unverified against the DNA. TRBV21-1 is shown as a pseudogene. The CDR3 runs 18 residues.